This T cell receptor beta chain was recovered during a study of T cells in Graves' hyperthyroidism and ophthalmopathy. Stability of Graves' hyperthyroidism was defined as absent ophthalmopathy progression within 18 months. Newly diagnosed patients aged 18 to 65 had hyperthyroidism of under 2 months' duration. Patients having uncontrolled infection, another autoimmune disease, pregnancy or lactation were not included. The source of the PBMCs was around 10 ml of fresh peripheral blood. TCR beta CDR3 regions were amplified from RNA. TCR CDR3 underwent first-round RT-PCR with the HTBI primer set. TCRdb processed the multiplex PCR reads anew with MiXCR; each CDR3 protein has one entry. The data hold 750,000 to 950,000 distinct CDR3 sequences, with around 39% observed a single time. The sample holds many counts of this clonotype. Sequencing input: blood. This clonotype originated in a man younger than 30 with Graves' hyperthyroidism.

The chain's CDR3 is CASSTVTGELFF. The CDR3 coding sequence is TGTGCCAGCAGCACAGTAACCGGGGAGCTGTTTTTT. This rearrangement joins TRBV7-8 to TRBJ2-2; no reliable D call. Per germline, CDR1 SGHVS and CDR2 FQNEAQ. The CDR3 has 12 amino acids. V lost 5 bases and J 5 bases, leaving 6 bases between the germline ends.